This TCR beta chain is drawn from a study of cytomegalovirus exposure and HLA in healthy donors. Notes on this clone: Antigen: not known.

The CDR3 totals 14 residues. The junction had 7 bases not matched to a gene; V was cut back by 4 bases and J by 6 bases. Germline CDR1 is SGHTA and CDR2 is FQGNSA. In the PCR, 60 Vbeta and 13 Jbeta primers were used. Method: immunoSEQ multiplex PCR; TCRdb's copy keeps in-frame clones and lacks some. The sample carries approximately 75,000 clones, 75% to 85% recorded once. Study-wide results and limits: CMV serostatus alone was available as immune exposure information. Later on, an analysis tied over 15,000 TCR beta sequences to HLA alleles at 0.05 false discovery rate.

The chain combines TRBV7-2 with TRBJ2-7, with 9 bases identical to TRBD1. This receptor was obtained from an older man in good health and CMV-seropositive. The sequencing input was PBMCs. CDR3 sequence (DNA): TGTGCCAGCAGCTATTGGGACAGGGATGCCGAGCAGTACTTC. Its translation: CASSYWDRDAEQYF.